This TCR beta chain was captured by sequencing in a study of T-cell reconstitution after alpha-beta-depleted transplantation in children. This clonotype came up many times. No antigen is known for it. Study findings and constraints: Several hundred rapidly expanded clones from non-depleted graft cells reportedly supplied alpha-beta T cells about two months post-transplant. Newly generated T cells supplied most T-cell counts and diversity one year post-transplant. The origin of high day-60 TCRbeta diversity in some patients lay in surviving recipient T cells and thymic progenitors.

From germline, CDR1 is ENHRY and CDR2 SYGVKD. This CDR3 is built from 15 residues. The V segment lost 11 bases and the J segment 0 bases; nucleotides outside the gene matches: 11. Unique molecular identifiers were incorporated when the TCRbeta library was constructed. Each CDR3 protein gets one entry after TCRdb re-called the PCR reads with MiXCR. Here the sample spans fewer than 750,000 distinct CDR3 sequences, 23% being singletons. The chain links TRBV10-3 to TRBJ2-7; 9 bases agree with TRBD1. The specimen comprised PBMCs, mostly from graft donor cells, sampled 360 days after TCRalphabeta/CD19-depleted stem cell transplant. This clonotype originated in a boy under three years old who had a stem cell transplant for acute myeloid leukemia, so the T cells may come from the graft donor. CDR3 nucleotides: TGTGCCGCGTCCCGGGACAGGGATAGCTCCTACGAGCAGTACTTC. This gives the protein CAASRDRDSSYEQYF.